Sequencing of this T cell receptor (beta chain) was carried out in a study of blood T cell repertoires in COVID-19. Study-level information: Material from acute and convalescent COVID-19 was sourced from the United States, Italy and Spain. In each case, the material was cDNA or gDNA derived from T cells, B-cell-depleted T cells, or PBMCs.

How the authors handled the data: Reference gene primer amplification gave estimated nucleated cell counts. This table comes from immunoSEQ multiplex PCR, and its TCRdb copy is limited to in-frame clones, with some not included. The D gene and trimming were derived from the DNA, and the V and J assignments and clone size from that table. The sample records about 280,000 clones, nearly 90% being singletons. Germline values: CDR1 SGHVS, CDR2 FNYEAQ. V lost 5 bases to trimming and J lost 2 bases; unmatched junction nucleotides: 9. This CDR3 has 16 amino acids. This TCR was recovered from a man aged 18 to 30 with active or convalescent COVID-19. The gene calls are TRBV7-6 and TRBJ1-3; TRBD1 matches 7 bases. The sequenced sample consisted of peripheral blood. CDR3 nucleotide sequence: TGTGCCAGCAGCGCTAGACAGGGATTAACTGGAAACACCATATATTTT. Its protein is CASSARQGLTGNTIYF.